This T cell receptor (beta chain) appears in the sequencing data of a study of cytomegalovirus exposure and HLA in healthy donors. Study in general: In an earlier analysis, around 100 million unique TCR beta sequences were found from 150 million to 200 million T cells. Study-level findings and limits: The authors enumerated roughly 160 TCR beta chains as linked to cytomegalovirus. Further analysis, carried out later, found HLA-associated TCR beta chains more clonally expanded than equally common other chains. Available immune exposure information was restricted to CMV serostatus only.

Primers: 60 Vbeta forward and 13 Jbeta reverse. Clones were read by immunoSEQ multiplex PCR, and TCRdb kept only the in-frame ones, dropping some. This table has about 120,000 clones, around 66% appearing once. This CDR3 is built from 14 residues. The germline V gene encodes CDR1 MNHEY and CDR2 SVGAGI. In regard to this clone: Its specificity is not known.

V usage is TRBV6-5 and J usage is TRBJ2-5; a possible D gene is TRBD1 (5 bases). With the DNA end fitting TRBJ2-7 better, the J assignment may be wrong. The sequenced material came from PBMCs. This TCR was sampled from a woman in her forties in good health and CMV-seropositive. CDR3 nucleotide sequence: TGTGCCAGCAGTAAGGACATCCGTTCCTACGAGCAGTACTTC. It translates to CASSKDIRSYEQYF.